The 7 T cell receptor beta chains below were found in one sample sequenced in a study of Tregs in tolerant kidney transplant recipients. Using immunoSEQ multiplex PCR, the repertoire was profiled, and TCRdb retains in-frame clones only, with some absent. This table holds some 240,000 clones, 84% found once. Material: CD4+ T cells from blood. These receptors all stem from a human donor in good health.

This chain joins TRBV6-1 and TRBJ1-1, with D uncertain. Trimming removed 7 bases at V and 3 bases at J, with 6 bases between. CDR1 and CDR2 (germline): MNHNS, SASEGT. CDR3 size: 11 residues. The CDR3 nucleotides read TGTGCCAGCAACCTACACACTGAAGCTTTCTTT. Protein product: CASNLHTEAFF.

The gene calls are TRBV7-2 and TRBJ2-1, with 9 bases identical to TRBD2. Germline-derived CDR1 and CDR2 are SGHTA and FQGNSA. This CDR3 contains 12 residues. The V segment lost 9 bases and the J segment 9 bases; nucleotides outside the gene matches: 6. Here the CDR3 DNA reads TGTGCCAGTAGCGGGAGAATAGGTGAGCAGTTCTTC. This codes for CASSGRIGEQFF.

This sequence joins TRBV10-3 and TRBJ2-5; tentatively, D is TRBD1 or TRBD2 (5 bases each). V was cut by 6 bases and J by 3 bases, with 8 bases left in between. Germline V gives CDR1 ENHRY, CDR2 SYGVKD. This CDR3 spans 12 amino acids. CDR3 in amino acids: CAISRGEETQYF. For the CDR3, the DNA is TGTGCCATCAGCCGAGGGGAAGAGACCCAGTACTTC.

The chain recombines TRBV2 with TRBJ2-3, with 9 bases matching TRBD2. CDR1 is SNHLY and CDR2 is FYNNEI in the germline V gene. The CDR3 has 15 amino acids. The V and J ends lost 6 bases and 7 bases, in that order; junction bases with no gene match: 11. The CDR3 bases are TGTGCCAGCAGCGAGCAGCGGGGGGTCTTGAATACGCAGTATTTT. This gives the protein CASSEQRGVLNTQYF. The entire variable domain, with the rest obtained from reference TRBV2 and TRBJ2-3, is as follows: EPEVTQTPSHQVTQMGQEVILRCVPISNHLYFYWYRQILGQKVEFLVSFYNNEISEKSEIFDDQFSVERPDGSNFTLKIRSTKLEDSAMYFCASSEQRGVLNTQYFGPGTRLTVL.

This clone was observed a single time. The chain joins TRBV2 to TRBJ1-4, with 9 bases lining up with TRBD1. V lost 6 bases, J lost 8 bases, and 7 bases stayed unmatched. CDR1 is SNHLY and CDR2 is FYNNEI in the germline V gene. This CDR3 spans 14 amino acids. This CDR3 reads CASRGTGRLEKLFF. CDR3 in DNA: TGTGCCAGCAGGGGGACAGGGCGGCTCGAAAAACTGTTTTTT. Full variable domain (missing parts from reference TRBV2 and TRBJ1-4): EPEVTQTPSHQVTQMGQEVILRCVPISNHLYFYWYRQILGQKVEFLVSFYNNEISEKSEIFDDQFSVERPDGSNFTLKIRSTKLEDSAMYFCASRGTGRLEKLFFGSGTQLSVL.

This clone was detected once. The chain has TRBV18 and TRBJ2-2; 11 bases are shared with TRBD1. Germline V gene lookup returns CDR1 KGHSH and CDR2 LQKENI. The CDR3 runs to 18 residues. After removal of 2 bases from V and 5 bases from J, the junction contained 10 bases not matched to a gene. The CDR3: CASSPEGQGALRTGELFF. CDR3 DNA sequence: TGTGCCAGCTCACCAGAAGGACAGGGGGCCCTAAGGACCGGGGAGCTGTTTTTT.

The chain links TRBV11-2 to TRBJ2-7; TRBD1 matches 9 bases. Germline CDR1 SGHAT, CDR2 FQNNGV. Trimming took 1 base from V and 5 from J; bases not matched to a gene: 12. The CDR3 is 17 residues long. The CDR3 sequence: CASSLGYQRDRVHEQYF. The CDR3 DNA is TGTGCCAGCAGCTTAGGATACCAAAGGGACAGGGTTCACGAGCAGTACTTC.